This T cell receptor beta chain is drawn from a study of T cell repertoires in cytomegalovirus infection. Whole-study context: CMV epitopes, recently identified HLA-C-restricted and well-studied HLA-B-restricted, were used. A matching HLA type, together with CMV infection, was signaled by public TCR beta signatures. The study, taken as a whole, reports: Clonotype analysis showed dominance of the ex vivo response by HLA-C-restricted CMV-specific TCR beta clonotypes. Carriers of CMV and the relevant HLA type were discriminated by public TCR beta frequency.

The CDR3 contains 14 residues. CDR1 is ENHRY and CDR2 is SYGVKD in the germline V gene. V trimming: 8 bases; J trimming: 3 bases; junction bases outside the gene matches: 5. This clonotype was recorded a few times. The antigen remains undetermined. TCRdb re-called the reads with MiXCR, one entry per CDR3 protein. The data show hundreds of thousands of distinct CDR3 sequences, roughly 30% seen once. V gene TRBV10-3 combines with J gene TRBJ2-1; 9 bases are shared with TRBD2. Sequenced here: cultured PBMCs, sampled from culture after CMV antigen stimulation. The origin of this receptor is a human donor in good health (CMV status not recorded). Some clones in this sample may be carry-over from other donors' samples. This CDR3 is CAIFGGGDYNEQFF. In nucleotides, the CDR3 is TGTGCCATCTTTGGCGGGGGGGACTACAATGAGCAGTTCTTC.